The clone carrying this T cell receptor beta chain was seen a handful of times. These data belong to a study of T cells after yellow fever vaccination. Study overall: Low-cell-number fractions were prepared with SMART-Seq v4 Ultra Low Input.

Per the germline V gene, CDR1 is MNHEY and CDR2 is SMNVEV (reference sequence). The CDR3 totals 14 residues. V was pared by 2 bases and J by 4 bases, with 4 bases of the junction left unmatched. Conversion of TCR transcripts into cDNA relied on 5'RACE template switching, which added a universal primer site and UMIs. TCRdb called the 5' RACE reads again in MiXCR, with one record for every CDR3 protein. The sample contains hundreds of thousands of distinct CDR3 sequences, 9% to 15% of which appear only once. The clonotype was recovered from a man aged 25 to 45 who received the YFV17D yellow fever vaccine. V gene TRBV27 combines with J gene TRBJ2-7, with TRBD1 identical over 8 bases. The source was PBMCs, collected on the day of the yellow fever booster vaccination. In nucleotides, the CDR3 is TGTGCCAGCAGTTTAAGGCAGGGGGCTTACGAGCAGTACTTC. This sequence encodes CASSLRQGAYEQYF.